This TCR beta chain stems from a study of T cell responses to AZD1222 COVID-19 vaccine. The germline gives CDR1 MNHEY, CDR2 SVGEGT. The CDR3 is made up of 14 amino acids. The ends were cut back, 2 bases at V and 4 bases at J, with 8 bases in the middle. Assay used: immunoSEQ multiplex PCR; TCRdb lists only in-frame clones, some missing. The table records 83,000 or so clones, approximately 87% of them present only once. The TCR sequence derives from an adult in good health. The rearrangement uses TRBV6-2 or TRBV6-3 and TRBJ2-2; tentative D call: TRBD1 (6 bases). This specimen consisted of peripheral blood, obtained on day 0 of MenACWY control vaccination. The CDR3 loop is CASSYGQTTGELFF. CDR3 nucleotides: TGTGCCAGCAGTTACGGACAGACCACCGGGGAGCTGTTTTTT.